Ten or more counts support the clone carrying this TCR beta chain. What it binds is unknown. The library was built from about 400 ng RNA with molecular barcoded adaptors for alpha/delta and beta/gamma chains. One entry per CDR3 protein results from TCRdb running MiXCR on the reads. The sample holds about 50,000 distinct CDR3 sequences, approximately 19% seen once. Germline V gene sequence: CDR1 DFQATT, CDR2 SNEGSKA (reference sequence). The CDR3 is 16 residues long. V was clipped by 0 bases and J by 5 bases, with 17 bases between them. The sample originates from a study of read filtering for tumor transcriptome and immune sequencing. Looking at the study overall: The cohort had about 16 men and under 15 women aged roughly 45 to 90, mean about 68 years. The study's findings and limits: IR-seq and RNA-seq agreed better without single-read clonotypes. Sorted CD138-negative bone marrow cells were not purified T cells.

Bone marrow was sampled from every patient at the time of active disease. V gene TRBV20-1 combines with J gene TRBJ2-1, with D perhaps given as TRBD1 or TRBD2 (6 bases each). The origin of this receptor is a donor at least 40 years old with multiple myeloma. Input material: a population of CD138-negative cells sorted from bone marrow. CDR3 sequence: CSARDQGGDNNNEQFF. The CDR3 DNA is TGCAGTGCTAGAGATCAAGGCGGGGACAACAACAATGAGCAGTTCTTC.